A selection of T cell receptor beta chains follows, all from one sample in a study of blood T cell repertoires in COVID-19. The method was immunoSEQ multiplex PCR; TCRdb's version includes in-frame clones alone and lacks a portion of them. The data contain a few hundred thousand clones, roughly 90% of them seen just once; the ten biggest clones take up 3%. Material for sequencing was peripheral blood. These receptors were collected from a woman between 25 and 40 years old with COVID-19, enrolled during active disease. Each CDR3 is given with its conserved first and last residue. The D gene is left open where the match is weak. Expanded clones get a size class; other rows say once, few or many, or leave the size out.

v_call: TRBV28
clone_size: -
d_call: -
j_call: TRBJ2-2
cdr3_aa: CASSTGQNTGELFF
cdr3_nt: TGTGCCAGCAGTACGGGACAGAACACCGGGGAGCTGTTTTTT

v_call: TRBV28
clone_size: -
d_call: TRBD1
j_call: TRBJ1-1
cdr3_aa: CASSLRTGYAFF
cdr3_nt: TGTGCCAGCAGTCTCAGGACAGGTTACGCTTTCTTT

v_call: TRBV5-4
clone_size: -
d_call: -
j_call: TRBJ1-4
cdr3_aa: CASSPQDSEEKLFF
cdr3_nt: TGTGCCAGCAGCCCCCAGGACAGCGAGGAAAAACTGTTTTTT

v_call: TRBV27
clone_size: -
d_call: TRBD1
j_call: TRBJ1-2
cdr3_aa: CASSLRPGQGATGYTF
cdr3_nt: TGTGCCAGCAGTTTGCGTCCGGGACAGGGGGCAACAGGCTACACCTTC

v_call: TRBV2
clone_size: once
d_call: -
j_call: TRBJ1-4
cdr3_aa: CASRTGSANEKLFF
cdr3_nt: TGTGCCAGCAGGACAGGATCGGCTAATGAAAAACTGTTTTTT

v_call: TRBV30
clone_size: -
d_call: -
j_call: TRBJ2-5
cdr3_aa: CAWSQYMGHEDQYF
cdr3_nt: TGTGCCTGGAGCCAGTACATGGGACACGAAGACCAGTACTTC

v_call: TRBV4-3
clone_size: -
d_call: TRBD1
j_call: TRBJ2-7
cdr3_aa: CASSQGPGQGSGGRKAYF
cdr3_nt: TGCGCCAGCAGCCAAGGACCGGGACAGGGTAGCGGCGGGCGTAAAGCGTACTTC

v_call: TRBV29-1
clone_size: -
d_call: -
j_call: TRBJ2-1
cdr3_aa: CSVEYPQGGTNEQFF
cdr3_nt: TGCAGCGTTGAATACCCACAGGGGGGGACGAATGAGCAGTTCTTC

v_call: TRBV6-6
clone_size: few
d_call: TRBD1
j_call: TRBJ1-5
cdr3_aa: CASSYPMDRVHF
cdr3_nt: TGTGCCAGCAGTTACCCGATGGACAGGGTACATTTT

v_call: TRBV11-2
clone_size: -
d_call: TRBD1
j_call: TRBJ2-1
cdr3_aa: CASTSGQVYNEQFF
cdr3_nt: TGTGCCAGCACCTCCGGACAGGTATACAATGAGCAGTTCTTC

v_call: TRBV5-1
clone_size: -
d_call: TRBD1
j_call: TRBJ2-7
cdr3_aa: CASSFGQGALYEQYF
cdr3_nt: TGCGCCAGCAGCTTCGGCCAGGGGGCTCTCTACGAGCAGTACTTC

v_call: TRBV19
clone_size: -
d_call: -
j_call: TRBJ1-4
cdr3_aa: CASKLAATNEKLFF
cdr3_nt: TGTGCCAGTAAGCTTGCGGCAACTAATGAAAAACTGTTTTTT

v_call: TRBV5-1
clone_size: -
d_call: -
j_call: TRBJ2-7
cdr3_aa: CASSLLRDYEQYF
cdr3_nt: TGCGCCAGCAGCTTGCTCAGGGACTACGAGCAGTACTTC

v_call: TRBV9
clone_size: -
d_call: TRBD2
j_call: TRBJ2-1
cdr3_aa: CASSVGLAEFNEQFF
cdr3_nt: TGTGCCAGCAGCGTAGGACTAGCGGAGTTCAATGAGCAGTTCTTC

v_call: TRBV19
clone_size: -
d_call: -
j_call: TRBJ1-4
cdr3_aa: CASSIAVTNEKLFF
cdr3_nt: TGTGCCAGTAGTATCGCGGTAACGAATGAAAAACTGTTTTTT

v_call: TRBV6-2/TRBV6-3
clone_size: -
d_call: -
j_call: TRBJ2-1
cdr3_aa: CASSFESRSYNEQFF
cdr3_nt: TGTGCCAGCAGTTTTGAGAGTCGCTCCTACAATGAGCAGTTCTTC

v_call: TRBV19
clone_size: -
d_call: -
j_call: TRBJ1-3
cdr3_aa: CASSPPQTASGNTIYF
cdr3_nt: TGTGCCAGTAGCCCGCCCCAGACAGCCTCTGGAAACACCATATATTTT

v_call: TRBV28
clone_size: -
d_call: TRBD2
j_call: TRBJ2-3
cdr3_aa: CASSKSTSGFSTDTQYF
cdr3_nt: TGTGCCAGCAGTAAATCGACTAGCGGCTTTAGCACAGATACGCAGTATTTT